This paragraph reports one T cell receptor (beta chain). Its target antigen remains unknown. No much larger clone is present one base from it, and per-base qualities are unavailable. This sample was taken from a study of blood T cell repertoires in COVID-19 (dated by TCRdb to the early 2020s). In terms of the full investigation: The collaborator samples originated in the United States, Italy and Spain and spanned the acute and convalescent phases of COVID-19. Deeply sampled blood TCRbeta repertoires from subjects exposed to, actively infected with, or recovered from COVID-19 were included in the dataset. Samples were obtained from the ongoing ImmuneRACE study (first 160 participants) and from some 1,300 subjects provided by 6 global collaborators. The repertoires were released in a freely available public database intended as a resource for research on the immune response to SARS-CoV-2. A de-identified subject ID, COVID-19 status, age in years and sex were almost always included in the sample metadata. The prospective study material was composed of cDNA or gDNA derived from T cells, B-cell-depleted T cells, or PBMCs. Where available, HLA class I and class II types were obtained from metadata supplied by the sample provider rather than from assay-based typing. Overall results and qualifications from the work: Clinical and demographic metadata were provided uncurated, with the amount varying by source and participant.

Inclusive of the bounding cysteine and phenylalanine, the CDR3 is 17 residues long. Only the CDR3 portion is preserved as DNA: 51 bases, with reading frame beginning at the first base. The junction shows trimming of 3 bases on V and 0 bases on J, plus 13 bases between the germline ends. CDR1 and CDR2 are drawn from the germline V gene: KGHDR, SFDVKD. The collaborating institutions used their own protocols to collect whole blood in K2EDTA tubes. For TCRbeta analysis, collaborator samples were shipped as frozen whole blood, as isolated PBMCs, or as DNA extracted from either sample type. TCRbeta CDR3 regions were amplified from genomic DNA using the immunoSEQ Assay, a bias-controlled multiplex PCR. From the authors' description of their analysis: Nucleated cell counts per sample were estimated from amplification of reference gene primers within the assay. To quantify the absolute abundance of each unique TCRbeta CDR3 rearrangement, sequence reads were collapsed and filtered. For each sample, productive Simpson clonality was calculated as the square root of Simpson's diversity index over productive rearrangements. TCRdb obtained this table from immuneACCESS and retained in-frame rearrangements with V and J assigned. These tables miss some clones; where compared with another copy, unresolved V genes account for less than half of the shortfall, and the remainder is unexplained. V and J calls and clone size are copied from that table; D and trimming were computed from the DNA. The sample table shows over 200,000 clones, and roughly 81% are seen once. The top ten constitute approximately 8% of the sample.

The source of this sequence is a woman in her forties or fifties with active or convalescent COVID-19. The sequenced sample consisted of peripheral blood. The rearranged segments are TRBV24-1 and TRBJ2-2; tentative D gene TRBD2, with 5 bases matching. The CDR3 sequence is CATSDPTGTANTGELFF. The DNA sequence is TGTGCCACCAGTGATCCGACGGGAACGGCGAACACCGGGGAGCTGTTTTTT.